These 10 T cell receptor beta chains came from one sample sequenced in a study of PD-1 blockade in classical Hodgkin lymphoma. Indicated time point: newly diagnosed, previously untreated cHL patient sample. Assay used: immunoSEQ multiplex PCR; TCRdb lists only in-frame clones, some missing. The data contain roughly 77,000 clones, about 93% of them seen just once; the ten biggest clones take up roughly 2.7%. The sample consisted of peripheral blood mononuclear cells (PBMCs). The receptor source for this set is a human donor with classical Hodgkin lymphoma.

The chain employs TRBV6-5 and TRBJ2-3; no definite D call. Trimming removed 1 base from V and 0 bases from J, with 8 bases in between. CDR1 and CDR2 from the germline V gene are MNHEY and SVGAGI. There are 15 residues in the CDR3. The CDR3 loop reads CASSYFGQSTDTQYF. Here the CDR3 DNA reads TGTGCCAGCAGTTACTTTGGCCAGAGCACAGATACGCAGTATTTT.

This sequence joins TRBV5-6 and TRBJ1-5; TRBD1 matches 7 bases. CDR1 is SGHDT and CDR2 is YYEEEE in the germline V gene. The V gene end was trimmed by 6 bases and the J gene end by 11 bases; junction bases not matched to a gene: 14. The CDR3 contains 14 residues. CDR3 bases: TGTGCCAGCATCGCTCGGACAGGTAGCGGAGCCCAGCATTTT. Translation: CASIARTGSGAQHF.

This clone was counted once. V gene TRBV28 combines with J gene TRBJ2-5; 8 nucleotides line up with TRBD1. This CDR3 is built from 14 residues. Trimming cost V 7 bases and J 7 bases; bases outside gene matches: 11. Germline V gene lookup returns CDR1 MDHEN and CDR2 SYDVKM. CDR3 protein: CASKPVKTGATQYF. The CDR3 region has the DNA TGTGCCAGCAAGCCGGTCAAGACAGGGGCGACCCAGTACTTC.

The J gene is TRBJ1-4, the V gene TRBV5-5, with 11 nucleotides matching TRBD1. Per germline, CDR1 SGHKS and CDR2 YYEKEE (reference sequence). V shed 3 bases, J shed 3 bases, and the junction held 4 bases outside the gene matches. The CDR3 spans 16 residues. The CDR3 here is CASSWGQGEANEKLFF. The CDR3 DNA sequence: TGTGCCAGCAGCTGGGGACAGGGGGAGGCTAATGAAAAACTGTTTTTT.

J is TRBJ1-5 and V is TRBV5-4; possible D gene TRBD1, 6 bases. Trimming took off 2 bases at V and 5 bases at J, with 11 bases between the two ends. The CDR3 is 14 residues long. Germline V lookup: CDR1 SGHNT, CDR2 YYREEE (reference sequence). CDR3 DNA sequence: TGTGCCAGCAGCTTACAGGGTCGAGATCAGCCCCAGCATTTT. Translating it yields CASSLQGRDQPQHF.

This chain connects TRBV2 to TRBJ2-1, with 14 bases matching TRBD2. The CDR3 loop spans 15 amino acids. Germline V lookup: CDR1 SNHLY, CDR2 FYNNEI. Unmatched junction bases numbered 7, after V lost 5 bases and J lost 10 bases. The CDR3 DNA is TGTGCCAGCAGTAGACTAGCGGGAGGGGTGGAAGAGCAGTTCTTC. It yields the protein CASSRLAGGVEEQFF.

The chain uses TRBV2 and TRBJ2-2; 11 bases map to TRBD2. J was trimmed by 4 bases and V by 6 bases; bases with no gene match: 7. CDR1 and CDR2 (germline): SNHLY, FYNNEI. The length of the CDR3 is 16 residues. CDR3 in amino acids: CASREGLAVGTGELFF. CDR3 nucleotide sequence: TGTGCCAGCAGAGAGGGACTAGCGGTGGGCACCGGGGAGCTGTTTTTT.

The chain combines TRBV18 with TRBJ1-1; the D is unclear. This CDR3 has 12 amino acids. V lost 3 bases, J lost 2 bases, and 4 bases lay in between. The germline gives CDR1 KGHSH, CDR2 LQKENI. CDR3 loop: CASSPTNTEAFF. The CDR3 DNA follows: TGTGCCAGCTCACCTACCAACACTGAAGCTTTCTTT.

V is TRBV29-1 and J is TRBJ2-5; 13 bases fit TRBD2. V was pared by 7 bases and J by 5 bases, with 7 bases of the junction left unmatched. CDR1 is SQVTM and CDR2 is ANQGSEA in the germline V gene. The CDR3 totals 14 residues. CDR3 sequence (DNA): TGCAGCGGCGGGACTAGCGGGAAAGGGGAGACCCAGTACTTC. Translation: CSGGTSGKGETQYF.

V gene TRBV10-3 combines with J gene TRBJ2-3, with TRBD1 matching over 10 bases. V shed 3 bases, J shed 0 bases, and the junction held 3 bases outside the gene matches. CDR3 length: 16 residues. Germline V lookup: CDR1 ENHRY, CDR2 SYGVKD. CDR3 nucleotide sequence: TGTGCCATCAGTGAAAGGGACAGGGGTAGCACAGATACGCAGTATTTT. Translated, it gives CAISERDRGSTDTQYF.